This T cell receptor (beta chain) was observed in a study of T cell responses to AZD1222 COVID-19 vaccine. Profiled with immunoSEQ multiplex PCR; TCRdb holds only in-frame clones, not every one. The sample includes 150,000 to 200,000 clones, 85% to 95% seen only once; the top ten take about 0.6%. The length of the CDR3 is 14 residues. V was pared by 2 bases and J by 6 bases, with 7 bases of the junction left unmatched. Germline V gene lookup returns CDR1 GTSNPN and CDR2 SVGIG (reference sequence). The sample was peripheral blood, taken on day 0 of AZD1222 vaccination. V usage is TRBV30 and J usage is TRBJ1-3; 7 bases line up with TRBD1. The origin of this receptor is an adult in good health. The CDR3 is CAWSIEGTENTIYF. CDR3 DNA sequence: TGTGCCTGGAGTATTGAAGGGACAGAAAACACCATATATTTT.